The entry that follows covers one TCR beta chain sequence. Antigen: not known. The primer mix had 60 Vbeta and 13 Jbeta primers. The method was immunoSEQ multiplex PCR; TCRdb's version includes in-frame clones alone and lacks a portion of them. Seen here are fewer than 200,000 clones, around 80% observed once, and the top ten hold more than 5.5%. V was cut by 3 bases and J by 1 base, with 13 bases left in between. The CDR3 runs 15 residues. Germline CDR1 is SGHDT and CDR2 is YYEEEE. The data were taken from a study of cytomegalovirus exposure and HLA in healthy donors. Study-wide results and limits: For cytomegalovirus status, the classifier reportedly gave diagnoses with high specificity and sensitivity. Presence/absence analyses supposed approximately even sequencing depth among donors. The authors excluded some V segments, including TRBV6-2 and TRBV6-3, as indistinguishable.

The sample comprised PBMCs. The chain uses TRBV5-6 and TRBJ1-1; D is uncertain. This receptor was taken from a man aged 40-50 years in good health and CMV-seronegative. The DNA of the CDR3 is TGTGCCAGCAGCTCGTTAGGTGCGGGGAACACTGAAGCTTTCTTT. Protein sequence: CASSSLGAGNTEAFF.